This TCR beta chain is from a study of beta chain features in type 1 diabetes. Study-level results: Naive, central memory and Treg TCRB repertoires seemed to resemble each other more closely in patients than they did in healthy donors. cDNA-based reads could over-represent cells with high TCR expression. HLA effects on TCRB rearrangement stayed unresolved here.

Since all of the isolated RNA was reverse transcribed, expressed TCRB transcripts were what got sequenced. Sequenced by immunoSEQ multiplex PCR; TCRdb stores in-frame clones only, minus some. The repertoire holds 310,000 or so clones, less than 9.5% seen once, with around 0.45% in the top ten. Regarding this clone: Its specificity is unknown.

The CDR3 extends over 14 amino acids. The germline CDR1 and CDR2 sequences are LNHDA and SQIVND (reference sequence). Deletions cut 5 bases from V and 1 base from J, with 12 bases between. This receptor was identified in a woman under 30 in good health. Specimen: central memory CD4+ T cells from blood. This rearrangement joins TRBV19 to TRBJ2-7; D may correspond to TRBD1 or TRBD2 (5 bases each). CDR3 nucleotide sequence: TGTGCCAGTAGTCCGGCAGGGAGATCCTACGAGCAGTACTTC. It encodes CASSPAGRSYEQYF.